This T cell receptor (beta chain) was recorded in a study of T-cell reconstitution after alpha-beta-depleted transplantation in children. Study-level results: At around two months after transplant, the alpha-beta T cells were reportedly derived from several hundred expanded clones that came from non-depleted graft cells. Some patients' high day-60 TCRbeta diversity was traced to surviving recipient T cells and thymic progenitors. Newly produced T cells mostly provided counts and TCRbeta diversity after one year, as hyperexpanded clones declined.

Preparation of the TCRbeta library used unique molecular identifiers. A single record per CDR3 protein comes from TCRdb applying MiXCR to the PCR reads. The repertoire consists of fewer than 500,000 distinct CDR3 sequences, with 43% occurring once and the leading ten covering around a quarter. As for this clonotype: Its antigen is not identified.

Per the germline V gene, CDR1 is SGHVS and CDR2 is FQNEAQ. With 2 bases removed from V and 8 bases from J, the gap between germline ends came to 10 bases. The CDR3 is made up of 13 amino acids. This clonotype was obtained from a girl aged 2 to 10 with aplastic anemia, due to receive a stem cell transplant. The chain uses TRBV7-8 and TRBJ2-1; the D gene is possibly TRBD2 (5 bases). Source: PBMCs, taken before TCRalphabeta/CD19-depleted stem cell transplant. CDR3: CASSLLLDDEQFF. The DNA of the CDR3 is TGTGCCAGCAGCTTACTACTAGACGATGAGCAGTTCTTC. Variable domain in full (rest from reference TRBV7-8 and TRBJ2-1): GAGVSQSPRYKVAKRGQDVALRCDPISGHVSLFWYQQALGQGPEFLTYFQNEAQLDKSGLPSDRFFAERPEGSVSTLKIQRTQQEDSAVYLCASSLLLDDEQFFGPGTRLTVL.